Presented here are 18 T cell receptor beta chains from one specimen sequenced in a study of blood T cell repertoires in COVID-19 (dated by TCRdb to 2020 to 2021). Library preparation employed the immunoSEQ multiplex PCR assay. The table comes from immuneACCESS by way of TCRdb, which keeps in-frame sequences with V and J called. Part of the clones is missing from these tables; in studies checked, under half for an unresolved V gene and the rest for unknown reasons. Counted in this sample were hundreds of thousands of clones; roughly 90% of them appeared once. The ten biggest clones cover around 3% of the sample. The sample was peripheral blood. The receptors originated from a woman aged 25 to 45 with COVID-19, enrolled during active disease.

This chain joins TRBV11-3 and TRBJ2-1, with no clear D. Germline V lookup: CDR1 SGHNT, CDR2 YENEEA. The CDR3 has 11 residues. V was trimmed by 8 bases and J by 6 bases, leaving 8 bases between them. The CDR3 nucleotides read TGTGCCAGCGGAGTCCCCAATGAGCAGTTCTTC. It translates to CASGVPNEQFF.

The gene calls are TRBV19 and TRBJ1-1; D perhaps matches TRBD1 (5 bases). V was trimmed by 7 bases and J by 2 bases, leaving 17 bases between them. Germline CDR1 LNHDA, CDR2 SQIVND (reference sequence). The CDR3 covers 15 residues. The CDR3 DNA follows: TGTGCCAGTATGGGGCAAATCTCCGGCAACACTGAAGCTTTCTTT. Translation gives CASMGQISGNTEAFF.

The chain employs TRBV5-7 and TRBJ2-2; 8 nucleotides match TRBD1. TRBV5-7 is flagged as an ORF with uncertain function. Unmatched junction bases numbered 3, after V lost 0 bases and J lost 5 bases. CDR3 length equals 15 residues. CDR3 region: CASSLVRGRTGELFF. DNA for the CDR3: TGTGCCAGCAGCTTGGTCAGGGGGCGTACCGGGGAGCTGTTTTTT.

This sequence joins TRBV6-4 and TRBJ2-2; TRBD2 aligns across 8 bases. This CDR3 region has 18 residues. Germline V CDR1 and CDR2: MRHNA, SNTAGT. Trimming removed 4 bases from V and 9 bases from J; junction bases left unmatched: 19. The CDR3 DNA reads as TGTGCCAGCAGTGTGGTTTCGGCCGGGACTAGTAATTACCGGGAGCTGTTTTTT. As protein: CASSVVSAGTSNYRELFF.

The V and J genes are TRBV5-5 and TRBJ2-3, with TRBD1 identical over 7 bases. This CDR3 has 17 amino acids. V dropped 3 bases and J dropped 2; count of bases not matched to a gene: 12. The germline V gene encodes CDR1 SGHKS and CDR2 YYEKEE (reference sequence). CDR3 DNA sequence: TGTGCCAGCAGCTGGTATAGGGGGCGGAGAATCACAGATACGCAGTATTTT. Amino acids: CASSWYRGRRITDTQYF.

The gene calls are TRBV7-9 and TRBJ2-1; D not certain. Germline CDR1 reads SEHNR; CDR2 reads FQNEAQ (reference sequence). This CDR3 region has 12 residues. The V and J ends lost 5 bases and 7 bases respectively, with 9 bases between them. The CDR3 reads CASSLDFNEQFF. The CDR3 coding sequence is TGTGCCAGCAGCCTAGACTTTAATGAGCAGTTCTTC.

The V gene is TRBV2, the J gene TRBJ1-6; a weak D match, TRBD1 (6 bases). The V end was cut by 6 bases, the J end by 8 bases, with 17 bases between. This CDR3 region has 15 residues. Per the germline V gene, CDR1 is SNHLY and CDR2 is FYNNEI. The DNA of the CDR3 is TGTGCCAGCAGCCCGGGGGCGGGGGCTTATTCACCCCTCCACTTT. This sequence encodes CASSPGAGAYSPLHF.

This rearrangement joins TRBV7-2 to TRBJ2-3, with D unclear. The CDR3 length is 16 residues. The ends were cut back, 1 base at V and 0 bases at J, with 11 bases in the middle. CDR1 and CDR2 (germline): SGHTA, FQGNSA. For the CDR3, the DNA is TGTGCCAGCAGCTTAGAAAGCCTCTGGAGCACAGATACGCAGTATTTT. The encoded protein is CASSLESLWSTDTQYF.

This CDR3 reads CASGRGQWEQFF. The DNA of the CDR3 is TGTGCCAGCGGCCGGGGACAGTGGGAGCAGTTCTTC. The chain recombines TRBV6-5 with TRBJ2-1, with 7 bases that match TRBD1. The CDR3 covers 12 residues. V lost 8 bases to trimming and J lost 10 bases; unmatched junction nucleotides: 8. Germline loops: CDR1 MNHEY, CDR2 SVGAGI.

The V and J genes are TRBV4-2 and TRBJ1-1; 10 bases align to TRBD1. Germline-derived CDR1 and CDR2 are LGHNA and YNFKEQ. This CDR3 comprises 15 residues. The J segment lost 10 bases and the V segment lost 2 bases, leaving 10 bases of the junction unmatched. In nucleotides, the CDR3 is TGTGCCAGCAGCCAACAAGGACAGGGGGGAGTCGGAGCTTTCTTT. Its translation is CASSQQGQGGVGAFF.

The chain joins TRBV9 to TRBJ1-2; D is uncertain. With 0 bases removed from V and 4 bases from J, the gap between germline ends came to 10 bases. Per the germline V gene, CDR1 is SGDLS and CDR2 is YYNGEE. CDR3 length equals 14 residues. The CDR3 is CASSVDLQFYGYTF. The DNA for the CDR3 is TGTGCCAGCAGCGTAGATCTGCAGTTCTATGGCTACACCTTC. Combining the CDR3 with reference TRBV9 and TRBJ1-2 gives the whole variable domain DSGVTQTPKHLITATGQRVTLRCSPRSGDLSVYWYQQSLDQGLQFLIQYYNGEERAKGNILERFSAQQFPDLHSELNLSSLELGDSALYFCASSVDLQFYGYTFGSGTRLTVV.

CDR3 in DNA: TGTGCCAGCAGCTTACAGGGGGCTGACACTGAAGCTTTCTTT. Its translation is CASSLQGADTEAFF. This chain uses TRBV11-3 with TRBJ1-1; TRBD1 matches at 8 bases. V trimming: 2 bases; J trimming: 3 bases; junction bases outside the gene matches: 2. The CDR3 sequence is 14 residues long. Germline V gene sequence: CDR1 SGHNT, CDR2 YENEEA.

The V call is TRBV6-5, the J call TRBJ1-1; D not certain. The CDR3 covers 15 residues. Between the trimmed V and J ends, which lost 8 bases and 1 base, there was a span of 17 bases. Per the germline V gene, CDR1 is MNHEY and CDR2 is SVGAGI. The CDR3 protein is CASVNPKTSNTEAFF. CDR3 coding DNA: TGTGCCAGCGTGAACCCCAAGACTTCGAACACTGAAGCTTTCTTT.

The chain is built from TRBV5-8 and TRBJ1-2, with D perhaps matching TRBD1 (5 bases). CDR1 and CDR2 (germline): SGHTS, YDEGEE. Trimming removed 3 bases from V and 1 base from J, with 10 bases in between. This CDR3 spans 14 amino acids. The CDR3 nucleotides read TGTGCCAGCAGCTCGATCGGGGGTAACTATGGCTACACCTTC. Encoded protein: CASSSIGGNYGYTF.

The CDR3 DNA is TGCGCCAGCAGTGAGTACGGGACAGGTGTGAACACTGAAGCTTTCTTT. This translates into CASSEYGTGVNTEAFF. The rearrangement links TRBV10-1 to TRBJ1-1; TRBD1 matches at 8 bases. With V trimmed by 1 base and J by 0 bases, 4 bases remained unmatched. CDR1 WNHNN and CDR2 SYGVQD come from the germline V gene (reference sequence). The CDR3 length is 16 residues.

The V gene is TRBV11-2, the J gene TRBJ2-7, with TRBD1 matching 9 bases. Per the germline V gene, CDR1 is SGHAT and CDR2 is FQNNGV. The CDR3 totals 14 residues. V shed 4 bases and J 6 bases; nucleotides not matched to a gene: 7. CDR3 DNA: TGTGCCAGCAGCTCACAGGGACAGGGTCGCGAGCAGTACTTC. Encoded protein: CASSSQGQGREQYF.

V gene TRBV6-5 combines with J gene TRBJ1-4, with TRBD1 matching over 7 bases. V was pared by 6 bases and J by 7 bases, with 8 bases of the junction left unmatched. Germline-derived CDR1 and CDR2 are MNHEY and SVGAGI. The CDR3 runs to 14 residues. The CDR3: CASSADRDGEKLFF. Written as DNA, the CDR3 is TGTGCCAGCAGCGCAGACAGGGACGGTGAAAAACTGTTTTTT.

V is TRBV10-3 and J is TRBJ2-1, with TRBD2 matching over 7 bases. V was clipped by 5 bases and J by 4 bases; unmatched bases: 11. Germline V gene lookup returns CDR1 ENHRY and CDR2 SYGVKD. CDR3 size: 16 residues. The DNA for the CDR3 is TGTGCCATCAGTTATGTCGGCGGGAGTGGTTACAATGAGCAGTTCTTC. As protein: CAISYVGGSGYNEQFF.